The 17 T cell receptor beta chains presented below share a single source sample, sequenced in a study of blood T cell repertoires in COVID-19. The method was immunoSEQ multiplex PCR; TCRdb's version includes in-frame clones alone and lacks a portion of them. This sample yields approximately 250,000 clones, of which about 85% are seen a single time; over 0.95% belongs to the top ten. The material sequenced was peripheral blood. The receptors come from a man between 40 and 49 years old with acute or convalescent COVID-19.

This clone occurred once. The chain links TRBV2 to TRBJ1-5; D not certain. This CDR3 is 14 amino acids long. Germline CDR1 and CDR2: SNHLY and FYNNEI. Trimming shortened V by 4 bases and J by 1 base, and 8 bases separated the two germline ends. The CDR3 DNA sequence: TGTGCCAGCAGTGTTGGAGGGAGCAATCAGCCCCAGCATTTT. Amino acids: CASSVGGSNQPQHF.

The chain combines TRBV7-2 with TRBJ1-1; D remains ambiguous. Germline CDR1 and CDR2: SGHTA and FQGNSA. This CDR3 is built from 13 residues. Trimming shortened V by 2 bases and J by 6 bases, and 10 bases separated the two germline ends. The CDR3 loop reads CASSLPGSAEAFF. The CDR3 DNA is TGTGCCAGCAGCTTACCGGGGAGCGCTGAAGCTTTCTTT. Together with reference TRBV7-2 and TRBJ1-1, the CDR3 gives the full variable domain: GAGVSQSPSNKVTEKGKDVELRCDPISGHTALYWYRQSLGQGLEFLIYFQGNSAPDKSGLPSDRFSAERTGGSVSTLTIQRTQQEDSAVYLCASSLPGSAEAFFGQGTRLTVV.

As DNA, the CDR3 is TGTGCCAGCGGAGGGCAGGGTTTCACTGAAGCTTTCTTT. Its translation: CASGGQGFTEAFF. V gene TRBV5-5 combines with J gene TRBJ1-1, with a weak D call TRBD1 (5 bases). The V end was cut by 7 bases, the J end by 4 bases, with 14 bases between. Germline lookup yields CDR1 SGHKS and CDR2 YYEKEE (reference sequence). The CDR3 runs to 13 residues.

This chain links TRBV6-5 with TRBJ1-2; TRBD1 might be the D (6 bases). Per germline, CDR1 MNHEY and CDR2 SVGAGI. The V end was cut by 10 bases, the J end by 5 bases, with 17 bases between. This CDR3 has 13 residues. CDR3 nucleotides: TGTGCCACAGAGGGACAATCATGGTATGGCTACACCTTC. It codes for CATEGQSWYGYTF.

The J gene is TRBJ1-5, the V gene TRBV7-8; maybe TRBD1 (6 bases). The length of the CDR3 is 14 residues. V was clipped by 3 bases and J by 4 bases, with 10 bases between them. From germline, CDR1 is SGHVS and CDR2 FQNEAQ. CDR3 sequence (DNA): TGTGCCAGCAGCTTCGGGACACCAAATCAGCCCCAGCATTTT. Translated: CASSFGTPNQPQHF.

The V and J genes are TRBV18 and TRBJ2-2, with TRBD1 matching 10 bases. Germline CDR1 and CDR2: KGHSH and LQKENI. The CDR3 covers 18 residues. V shed 3 bases and J 4 bases; nucleotides not matched to a gene: 11. CDR3 nucleotide sequence: TGTGCCAGCTCACCGTTCGGGACAGGGGAAGCGGGCACCGGGGAGCTGTTTTTT. Its protein product is CASSPFGTGEAGTGELFF.

The chain carries TRBV5-1 and TRBJ2-1, with D possibly being TRBD2 (6 bases). CDR1 is SGHRS and CDR2 is YFSETQ in the germline V gene. Trimming left V 5 bases short and J 7 bases short, with 19 bases between. The CDR3 contains 15 residues. DNA of the CDR3: TGCGCCAGCAGGCCCCTGGGAGGAGTTGGGAATGAGCAGTTCTTC. This gives the protein CASRPLGGVGNEQFF.

The V and J genes are TRBV6-2 or TRBV6-3 and TRBJ2-5; 10 nucleotides line up with TRBD2. The CDR3 runs to 17 residues. Germline V gives CDR1 MNHEY, CDR2 SVGEGT. Unmatched junction bases numbered 8, after V lost 2 bases and J lost 2 bases. CDR3 coding DNA: TGTGCCAGCAGTTACGGGTTGGCTAGCGGGGGACAAGAGACCCAGTACTTC. It specifies CASSYGLASGGQETQYF.

The rearrangement links TRBV4-2 to TRBJ1-3; D unresolved. The CDR3 is made up of 16 amino acids. The V end lost 0 bases, the J end lost 1 base, and 10 bases lay between the germline ends. Looked up from germline, CDR1 is LGHNA and CDR2 is YNFKEQ. CDR3 sequence: CASSQDAGWSGNTIYF. DNA of the CDR3: TGTGCCAGCAGCCAAGATGCGGGATGGTCTGGAAACACCATATATTTT.

The V and J genes are TRBV2 and TRBJ1-1; possible D gene TRBD1, 5 bases. V lost 4 bases and J 1 base, leaving 7 bases between the germline ends. Germline CDR1 SNHLY, CDR2 FYNNEI. CDR3 length: 13 residues. CDR3 DNA sequence: TGTGCCAGCAGTGTAGGGGAGAACACTGAAGCTTTCTTT. This translates into CASSVGENTEAFF.

Comment on this clone: Other nucleotide sequences in the sample specify the same CDR3. V is TRBV2 and J is TRBJ2-2, with 9 positions matching TRBD1. With V trimmed by 6 bases and J by 2 bases, 1 base remained unmatched. Looked up from germline, CDR1 is SNHLY and CDR2 is FYNNEI. The CDR3 length is 14 residues. In DNA, the CDR3 is TGTGCCAGCAGGGACAGGGGAAACACCGGGGAGCTGTTTTTT. Protein sequence: CASRDRGNTGELFF. Full variable domain (missing parts from reference TRBV2 and TRBJ2-2): EPEVTQTPSHQVTQMGQEVILRCVPISNHLYFYWYRQILGQKVEFLVSFYNNEISEKSEIFDDQFSVERPDGSNFTLKIRSTKLEDSAMYFCASRDRGNTGELFFGEGSRLTVL.

In regard to this clone: Other DNA sequences in the sample encode the same CDR3. The gene calls are TRBV4-3 and TRBJ2-7; a weak D match, TRBD1 (6 bases). The CDR3 covers 14 residues. V gave up 1 base and J gave up 2 bases, with 9 bases separating them. Germline loops: CDR1 LGHNA, CDR2 YSLEER. CDR3 residues: CASSQVTGTYEQYF. CDR3 bases: TGCGCCAGCAGCCAAGTAACAGGGACCTACGAGCAGTACTTC.

The chain couples TRBV9 to TRBJ1-3; no definite D call. V dropped 4 bases and J dropped 0 bases, with 11 bases sitting between them. CDR1 and CDR2 from the germline V gene are SGDLS and YYNGEE. The CDR3 loop spans 15 amino acids. The CDR3 spells CASSSAGISGNTIYF. DNA for the CDR3: TGTGCCAGCAGCTCGGCAGGAATCTCTGGAAACACCATATATTTT.

The rearrangement uses TRBV27 and TRBJ1-2; 7 nucleotides align to TRBD1. Germline CDR1 reads MNHEY; CDR2 reads SMNVEV (reference sequence). J lost 3 bases, V lost 6 bases, and 4 bases had no gene match. The CDR3 contains 13 residues. Here the CDR3 reads CASRVTGDYGYTF. CDR3 bases: TGTGCCAGCAGAGTTACAGGGGACTATGGCTACACCTTC.

The chain has TRBV4-1 and TRBJ1-1; tentative D call: TRBD1 (5 bases). The germline CDR1 and CDR2 sequences are MGHRA and YSYEKL. The CDR3 is 16 amino acids. The ends were cut back, 0 bases at V and 0 bases at J, with 11 bases in the middle. The CDR3 DNA follows: TGCGCCAGCAGCCAAGAGTTTCAGGGAATGAACACTGAAGCTTTCTTT. Protein sequence: CASSQEFQGMNTEAFF.

The V gene is TRBV30, the J gene TRBJ1-5; possibly TRBD1 for D (5 bases). The CDR3 is made up of 20 amino acids. Trimming took off 0 bases at V and 0 bases at J, with 24 bases between the two ends. CDR1 is GTSNPN, CDR2 SVGIG, per germline (reference sequence). This CDR3 is CAWSVQGSGGVLYSNQPQHF. The CDR3 DNA is TGTGCCTGGAGTGTCCAGGGTTCTGGCGGAGTTTTATATAGCAATCAGCCCCAGCATTTT.

This clone has just one count. This chain uses TRBV5-1 with TRBJ2-1; tentatively, D is TRBD2 (6 bases). This CDR3 spans 16 amino acids. The V gene's germline CDR1 is SGHRS and CDR2 YFSETQ. V was cut by 0 bases and J by 1 base, with 11 bases left in between. The CDR3 spells CASSLGGTVSYNEQFF. DNA of the CDR3: TGCGCCAGCAGCTTGGGCGGGACGGTGTCCTACAATGAGCAGTTCTTC.